This T cell receptor (beta chain) is drawn from a study of blood T cell repertoires in COVID-19. Study in general: Collection of acute and convalescent COVID-19 samples took place in the United States, Italy and Spain.

Methods used by the authors: The authors estimated nucleated cell counts from reference gene primer amplification. Sequenced by immunoSEQ multiplex PCR; TCRdb stores in-frame clones only, minus some. That table furnishes V, J and clone size, whereas the DNA furnished D and trimming. This table has more than 200,000 clones, about four fifths appearing once. Germline CDR1 and CDR2: SNHLY and FYNNEI. The CDR3 is 11 amino acids. Trimming stripped 7 bases from V and 4 bases from J, with 7 bases between. The sequencing sample was made of peripheral blood. This chain uses TRBV2 with TRBJ2-5; D is uncertain. This receptor was identified in a man aged 45 to 65 with active or convalescent COVID-19. The CDR3 region has the DNA TGTGCCAGCATTTTTCTAGAGACCCAGTACTTC. Protein sequence: CASIFLETQYF.